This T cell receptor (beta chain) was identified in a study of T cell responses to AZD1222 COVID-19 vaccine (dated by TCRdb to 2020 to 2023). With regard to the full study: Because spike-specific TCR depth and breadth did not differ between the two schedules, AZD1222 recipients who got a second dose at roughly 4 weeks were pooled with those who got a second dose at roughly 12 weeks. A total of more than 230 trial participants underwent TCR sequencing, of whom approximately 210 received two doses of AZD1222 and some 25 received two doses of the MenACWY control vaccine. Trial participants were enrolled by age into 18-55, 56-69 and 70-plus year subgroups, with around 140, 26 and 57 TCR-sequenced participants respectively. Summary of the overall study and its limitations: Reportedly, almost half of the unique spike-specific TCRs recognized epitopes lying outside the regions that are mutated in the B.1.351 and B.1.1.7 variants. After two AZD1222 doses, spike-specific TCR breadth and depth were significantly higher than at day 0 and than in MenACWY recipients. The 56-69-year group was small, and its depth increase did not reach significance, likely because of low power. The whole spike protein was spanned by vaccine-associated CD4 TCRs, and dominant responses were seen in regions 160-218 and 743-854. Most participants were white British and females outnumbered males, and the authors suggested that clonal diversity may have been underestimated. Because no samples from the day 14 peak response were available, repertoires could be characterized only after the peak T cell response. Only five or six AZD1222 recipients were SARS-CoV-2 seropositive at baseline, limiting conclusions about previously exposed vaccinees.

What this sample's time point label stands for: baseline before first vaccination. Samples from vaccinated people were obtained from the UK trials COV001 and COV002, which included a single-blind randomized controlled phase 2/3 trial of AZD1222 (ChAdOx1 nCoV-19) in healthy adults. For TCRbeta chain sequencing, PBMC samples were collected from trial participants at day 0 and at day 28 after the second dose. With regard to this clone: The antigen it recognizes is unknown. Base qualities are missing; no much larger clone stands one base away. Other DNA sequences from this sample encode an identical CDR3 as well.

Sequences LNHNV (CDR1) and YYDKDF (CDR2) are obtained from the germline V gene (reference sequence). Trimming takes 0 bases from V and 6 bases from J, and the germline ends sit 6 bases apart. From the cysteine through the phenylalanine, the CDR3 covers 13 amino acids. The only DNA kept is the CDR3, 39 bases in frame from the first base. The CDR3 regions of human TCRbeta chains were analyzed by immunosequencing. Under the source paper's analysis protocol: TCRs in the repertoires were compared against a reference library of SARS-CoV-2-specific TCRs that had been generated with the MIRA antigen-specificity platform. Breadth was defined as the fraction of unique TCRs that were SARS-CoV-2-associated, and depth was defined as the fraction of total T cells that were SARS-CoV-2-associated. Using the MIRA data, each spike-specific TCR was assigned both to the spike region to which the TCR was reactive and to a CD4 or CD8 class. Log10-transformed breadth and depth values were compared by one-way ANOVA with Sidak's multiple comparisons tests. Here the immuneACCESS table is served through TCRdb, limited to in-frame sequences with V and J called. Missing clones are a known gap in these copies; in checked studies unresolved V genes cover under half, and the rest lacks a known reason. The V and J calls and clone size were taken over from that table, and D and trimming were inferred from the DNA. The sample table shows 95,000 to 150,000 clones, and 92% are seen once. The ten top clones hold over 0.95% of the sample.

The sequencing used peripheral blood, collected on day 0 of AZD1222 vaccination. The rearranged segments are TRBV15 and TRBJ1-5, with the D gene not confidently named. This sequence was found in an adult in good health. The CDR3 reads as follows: CATSRDRGQPQHF. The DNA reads TGTGCCACCAGCAGAGATCGCGGTCAGCCCCAGCATTTT.